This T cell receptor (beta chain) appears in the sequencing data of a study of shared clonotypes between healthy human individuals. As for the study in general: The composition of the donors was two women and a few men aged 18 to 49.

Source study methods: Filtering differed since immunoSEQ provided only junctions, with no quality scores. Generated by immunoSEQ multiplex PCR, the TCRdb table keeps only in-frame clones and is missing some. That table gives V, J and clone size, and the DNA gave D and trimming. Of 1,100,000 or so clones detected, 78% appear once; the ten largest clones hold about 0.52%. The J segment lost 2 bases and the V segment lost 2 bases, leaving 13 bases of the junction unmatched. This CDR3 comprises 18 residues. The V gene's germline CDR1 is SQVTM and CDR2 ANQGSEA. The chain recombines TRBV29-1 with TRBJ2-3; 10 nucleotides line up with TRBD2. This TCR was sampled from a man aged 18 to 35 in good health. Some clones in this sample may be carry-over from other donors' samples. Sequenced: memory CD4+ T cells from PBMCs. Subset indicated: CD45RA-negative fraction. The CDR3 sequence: CSVEFSGRAGKYTDTQYF. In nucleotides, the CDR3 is TGCAGCGTTGAATTCAGCGGGAGGGCCGGTAAATACACAGATACGCAGTATTTT.